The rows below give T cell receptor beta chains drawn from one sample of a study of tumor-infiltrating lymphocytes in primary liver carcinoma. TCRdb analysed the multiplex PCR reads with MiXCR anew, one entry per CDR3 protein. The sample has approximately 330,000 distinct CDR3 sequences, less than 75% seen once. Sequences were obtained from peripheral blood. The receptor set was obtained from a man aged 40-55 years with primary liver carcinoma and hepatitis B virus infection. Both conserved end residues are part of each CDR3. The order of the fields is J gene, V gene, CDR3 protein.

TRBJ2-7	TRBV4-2	CASSRGLAGGPVLGEQYF
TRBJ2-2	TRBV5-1	CASHGCNANTGELFF
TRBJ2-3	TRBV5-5	CASIPPERSSLPDTQYF
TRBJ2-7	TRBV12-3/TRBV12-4	CASSPWTSGRVSEQYF
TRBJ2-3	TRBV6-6	CTISYLEVCTDTQYF
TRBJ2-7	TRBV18	CASSPRHVGFYEQYF
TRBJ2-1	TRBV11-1	CASSLDREGNGQFF
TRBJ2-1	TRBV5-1	CASSSATGTLNEQFF
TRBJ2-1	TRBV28	CASMTSYNEQFF
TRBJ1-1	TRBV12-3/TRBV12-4	CASRLTITEAFF
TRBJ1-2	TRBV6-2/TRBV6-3	CASSSQPVYGYTF
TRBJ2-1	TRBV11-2	CDSSLVIMGGYEQFF
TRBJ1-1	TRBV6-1	CASRQTGNTEAFF
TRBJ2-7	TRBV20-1	CSAKKLYEQYF
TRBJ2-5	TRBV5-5	CASSLGPRSHEAQYF
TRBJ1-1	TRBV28	CASSPYFIGGEVFF
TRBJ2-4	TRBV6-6	CPSRPTWRNIQYF
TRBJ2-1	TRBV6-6	CASSLKAGAYNEQLF
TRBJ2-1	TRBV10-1	CASSEAGDEQFF
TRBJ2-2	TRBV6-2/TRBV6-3	CASSFRDRSHGELFF
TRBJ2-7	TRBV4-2	CANSQDLATSYEQYF
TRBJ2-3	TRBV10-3	CAIRGTSGSTDTQYF
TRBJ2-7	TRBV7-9	CASSPLAGGSSEQYF
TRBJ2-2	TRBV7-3	CASSLMSSEELFF
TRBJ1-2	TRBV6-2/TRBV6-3	CASINMGGYAF
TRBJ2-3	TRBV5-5	CASSLDVAGHTQYF